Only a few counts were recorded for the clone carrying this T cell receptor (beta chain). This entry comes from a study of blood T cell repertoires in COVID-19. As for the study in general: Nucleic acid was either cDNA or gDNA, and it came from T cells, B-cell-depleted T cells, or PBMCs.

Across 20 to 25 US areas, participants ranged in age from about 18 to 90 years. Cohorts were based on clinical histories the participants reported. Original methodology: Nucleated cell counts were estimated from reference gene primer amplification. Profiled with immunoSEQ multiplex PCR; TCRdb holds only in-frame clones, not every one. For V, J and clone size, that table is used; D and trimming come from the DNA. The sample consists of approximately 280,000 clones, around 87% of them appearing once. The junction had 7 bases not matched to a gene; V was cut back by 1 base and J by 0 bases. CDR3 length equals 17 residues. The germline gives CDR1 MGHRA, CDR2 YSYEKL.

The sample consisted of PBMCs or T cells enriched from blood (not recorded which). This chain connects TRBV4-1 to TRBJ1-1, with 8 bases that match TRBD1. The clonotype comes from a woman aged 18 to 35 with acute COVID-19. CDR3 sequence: CASSQADRVQMNTEAFF. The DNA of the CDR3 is TGCGCCAGCAGCCAAGCGGACAGGGTGCAAATGAACACTGAAGCTTTCTTT.